This TCR beta chain was found in a study of blood T cells in healthy people across ages. Whole-study results and caveats: The study regarded diversity estimates from one million T cells as underestimates.

Through a sample-barcoded 5' primer and a J-beta primer mix, a second PCR was run for roughly 6 to 11 cycles. Every molecule of cDNA carried a tag from a template-switch adaptor with 12 random nucleotides. Each single sample gave us at least 2.5 million CDR3-containing paired-end reads. TCRdb itself ran the 5' RACE reads through MiXCR, one entry per CDR3 protein. Here the sample spans 1,300,000 or so distinct CDR3 sequences, roughly 59% being singletons. V was pared by 3 bases and J by 8 bases, with 10 bases between. Germline CDR1 reads DFQATT; CDR2 reads SNEGSKA (reference sequence). CDR3 size: 11 residues. Regarding this clonotype: As yet, its antigen is unknown.

Peripheral blood samples of about 10 milliliters were drawn from each donor. Sequencing was carried out using blood. The origin of this receptor is a man between 18 and 35 years old in good health. The rearrangement links TRBV20-1 to TRBJ1-1, with D maybe TRBD1 (5 bases). The CDR3 here is CSARLEGEAFF. CDR3 DNA: TGCAGTGCTAGGTTGGAGGGGGAAGCTTTCTTT.